This is a list of T cell receptor beta chains from one sample in a study of CD8+ T cells in alopecia areata. Profiling relied on immunoSEQ multiplex PCR, and the TCRdb table lists in-frame clones only, not all of them. Among about 5,400 clones listed, about 71% were seen once. The sequencing used skin, collected at week 24, from a patient treated with tofacitinib. Source of these receptors: a human donor with alopecia areata. Both conserved end residues are part of each CDR3. The D gene is left open where the match is weak. The size field is filled for only some rows; it gives once, few, many or a size class.

D gene,clone size,CDR3 length,V gene,J gene,CDR3 DNA,CDR3 protein
TRBD2,NA,21,TRBV30,TRBJ2-7,TGTGCCTGGAGTGGAGACATCTTTACCGGGACTAGCGGGGGCCAACTCTACGAGCAGTACTTC,CAWSGDIFTGTSGGQLYEQYF
NA,NA,15,TRBV7-2,TRBJ1-5,TGTGCCAGCAGCTTAGCCCGTGGGCACAATCAGCCCCAGCATTTT,CASSLARGHNQPQHF
TRBD1,NA,14,TRBV6-5,TRBJ2-5,TGTGCCAGCAGTGGGGACAGGGAAGGGGAGACCCAGTACTTC,CASSGDREGETQYF
NA,NA,15,TRBV30,TRBJ1-5,TGTGCCTGGAGTGTACGCCAGGGGACAAATCAGCCCCAGCATTTT,CAWSVRQGTNQPQHF
NA,few,16,TRBV4-1,TRBJ2-2,TGCGCCAGCAGCCAAGAAGGGCTAGCCAACATCCGGGAGCTGTTTTTT,CASSQEGLANIRELFF
NA,few,15,TRBV11-3,TRBJ2-2,TGTGCCAGCAGCTTAGAACAGCATTTCACCGGGGAGCTGTTTTTT,CASSLEQHFTGELFF
NA,NA,17,TRBV14,TRBJ1-3,TGTGCCAGCAGCCGAACTCTAACATCGAACTCTGGAAACACCATATATTTT,CASSRTLTSNSGNTIYF
NA,NA,12,TRBV4-2,TRBJ1-2,TGTGCCAGCATGGGGCCCGACTATGGCTACACCTTC,CASMGPDYGYTF
TRBD2,NA,17,TRBV7-2,TRBJ2-1,TGTGCCAGCAGCCCGCAACTAGCGGGGGGGCCCTTCAATGAACAGTTCTTC,CASSPQLAGGPFNEQFF
TRBD2,NA,15,TRBV7-3,TRBJ2-3,TGTGCCAGCAGCTTAACTAGCGGGGGTTTAGATACGCAGTATTTT,CASSLTSGGLDTQYF
TRBD2,few,19,TRBV2,TRBJ2-1,TGTGCCAGCAGTTTTTTACTAGCGGGGGCCCGGCTGGGCACAAAAGGGCAGTTCTTC,CASSFLLAGARLGTKGQFF
NA,NA,13,TRBV5-4,TRBJ2-3,TGTGCCAGCAGCTTTTGGGGGTCGAATACGCAGTATTTT,CASSFWGSNTQYF
TRBD2,once,15,TRBV2,TRBJ2-1,TGTGCCAGCAGTGAAGGGCTAGCGGGTTACAATGAGCAGTTCTTC,CASSEGLAGYNEQFF
NA,NA,15,TRBV19,TRBJ1-3,TGTGCCAGTAGTATAATAGCGAGAAGAGGAAACACCATATATTTT,CASSIIARRGNTIYF
NA,NA,16,TRBV6-6,TRBJ1-1,TGTGCCAGCAGTCCCGGTCGAGTTGAGCTTAACACTGAAGCTTTCTTT,CASSPGRVELNTEAFF
NA,NA,15,TRBV2,TRBJ2-1,TGTGCCAGCAGTGAATTGGACAGCTCCTACAATGAGCAGTTCTTC,CASSELDSSYNEQFF
TRBD2,NA,14,TRBV6-1,TRBJ2-7,TGTGCCAGCAGTGAATACCTAGCGGAGTACGAGCAGTACTTC,CASSEYLAEYEQYF
TRBD2,NA,14,TRBV7-2,TRBJ2-1,TGTGCCAGCAGCACATTAGCGGGGGCTCTTGAGCAGTTCTTC,CASSTLAGALEQFF
NA,NA,13,TRBV19,TRBJ1-2,TGTGCCAGTAGTATCCGGACACCGGCGGGCTACACCTTC,CASSIRTPAGYTF